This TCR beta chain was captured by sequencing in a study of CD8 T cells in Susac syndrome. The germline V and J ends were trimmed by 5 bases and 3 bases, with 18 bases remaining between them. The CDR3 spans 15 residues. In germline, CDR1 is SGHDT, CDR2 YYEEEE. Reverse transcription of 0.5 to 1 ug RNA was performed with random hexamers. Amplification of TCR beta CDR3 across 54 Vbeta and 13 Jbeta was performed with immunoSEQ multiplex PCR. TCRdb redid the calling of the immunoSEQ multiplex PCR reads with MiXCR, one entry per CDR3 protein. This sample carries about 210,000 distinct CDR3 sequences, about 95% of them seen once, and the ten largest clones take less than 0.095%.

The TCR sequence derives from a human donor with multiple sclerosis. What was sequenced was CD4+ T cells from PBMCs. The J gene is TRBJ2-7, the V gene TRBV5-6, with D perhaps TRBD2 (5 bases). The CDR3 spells CASSSSRWTFYEQYF. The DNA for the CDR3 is TGTGCCAGCAGTTCTTCAAGGTGGACTTTCTACGAGCAGTACTTC. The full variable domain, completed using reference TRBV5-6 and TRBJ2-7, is DAGVTQSPTHLIKTRGQQVTLRCSPKSGHDTVSWYQQALGQGPQFIFQYYEEEERQRGNFPDRFSGHQFPNYSSELNVNALLLGDSALYLCASSSSRWTFYEQYFGPGTRLTVT.